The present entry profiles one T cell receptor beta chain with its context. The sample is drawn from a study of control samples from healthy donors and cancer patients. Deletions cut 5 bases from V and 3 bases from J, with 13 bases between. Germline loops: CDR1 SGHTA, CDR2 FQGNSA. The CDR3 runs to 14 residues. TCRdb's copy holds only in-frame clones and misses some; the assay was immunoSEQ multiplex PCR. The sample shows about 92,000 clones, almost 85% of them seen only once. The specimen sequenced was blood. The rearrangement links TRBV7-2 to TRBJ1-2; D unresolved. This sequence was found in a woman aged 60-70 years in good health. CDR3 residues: CASSPGGVYYGYTF. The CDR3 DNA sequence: TGTGCCAGCAGCCCCGGCGGGGTTTACTATGGCTACACCTTC.